The T cell receptor beta chain described here comes from a study of control samples from healthy donors and cancer patients. Germline V gene data show CDR1 as SGHAT and CDR2 as FQDESV (reference sequence). V was clipped by 5 bases and J by 0 bases, with 15 bases between them. This CDR3 spans 16 amino acids. Here immunoSEQ multiplex PCR was the method, and the copy in TCRdb shows in-frame clones only, minus some. The table includes around 130,000 clones, 85% to 95% detected once. The receptor's source is a man aged 25 to 40 in good health. The rearrangement links TRBV11-1 to TRBJ2-3; D is unclear. The sequenced sample was blood. CDR3: CASSDEATLSTDTQYF. Here the CDR3 DNA reads TGTGCCAGCAGCGATGAGGCTACCTTGAGCACAGATACGCAGTATTTT. Full variable domain (remainder filled in from reference TRBV11-1 and TRBJ2-3): EAEVAQSPRYKITEKSQAVAFWCDPISGHATLYWYRQILGQGPELLVQFQDESVVDDSQLPKDRFSAERLKGVDSTLKIQPAELGDSAMYLCASSDEATLSTDTQYFGPGTRLTVL.